Listed below are T cell receptor beta chains from one sample, sequenced in a study of cytomegalovirus exposure and HLA in healthy donors. Profiling relied on immunoSEQ multiplex PCR, and the TCRdb table lists in-frame clones only, not all of them. The sample lists 130,000 or so clones, roughly 9% occurring once. Sequenced: PBMCs. These receptors were taken from a woman in her thirties or forties in good health and CMV-seropositive. Each CDR3 is given without its conserved first and last residue. Some rows mark clone size as missing; the rest say once, few, many or name a class of expanded clone.

TRBV30	many	TRBJ1-4	AWSQSGVTNEKLF
TRBV6-5	few	TRBJ1-3	ASSYEGMGNTIY
TRBV30	few	TRBJ2-7	AWSKTASSYEQY
TRBV6-1	.	TRBJ1-5	ASSEIDTQPQH
TRBV30	.	TRBJ2-2	AWSVRQTRTGELF
TRBV30	.	TRBJ1-5	AWSATVGNQPQN
TRBV7-9	.	TRBJ1-2	ASSPGQHYGYT
TRBV7-9	.	TRBJ1-5	ASSPTHDNTRPQH
TRBV27	.	TRBJ2-7	ASGDLDRGRTYEQY
TRBV7-3	few	TRBJ1-2	ASSLSGTDGYT
TRBV30	many	TRBJ2-3	AWSGASGGVDTQY
TRBV5-4	.	TRBJ2-5	ASSYLGETQY
TRBV6-1	few	TRBJ2-5	ALRRAKETQY
TRBV30	.	TRBJ1-4	AWSASRYEKLF
TRBV18	.	TRBJ2-1	ASSYRGPGSSYNEQF
TRBV4-1	few	TRBJ2-5	ASSQVGGVGKSKETQY
TRBV12-5	few	TRBJ2-2	ASGFYPRTFANTGELF
TRBV2	few	TRBJ1-5	ASSGGDRSQPQH
TRBV6-1	few	TRBJ2-2	ASSWGQLNTGELF
TRBV27	.	TRBJ1-1	ASSTGGTEAF
TRBV9	few	TRBJ2-7	ASSASGGAPYEQY
TRBV7-2	few	TRBJ2-7	ASSLGDRGLPYEQY
TRBV4-1	.	TRBJ1-1	ASTQDRNTEAF
TRBV28	few	TRBJ1-2	ASSDRGRSYGYT
TRBV5-1	few	TRBJ1-1	ASKPTGGLGTEAF
TRBV6-4	few	TRBJ1-5	ASGASNQPQH
TRBV11-2	.	TRBJ1-1	ASSKGWGQGERMNTEAF
TRBV10-2	few	TRBJ1-1	ASSARGEAF
TRBV19	.	TRBJ1-1	ASSIVLGTGANTEAF
TRBV6-1	.	TRBJ1-5	AIQGLSNQPQH
TRBV23-1	few	TRBJ1-5	ASSQSCPRTHRGQPQH
TRBV18	once	TRBJ2-3	ASSRWTSGGTDTQY
TRBV28	.	TRBJ2-7	ASSLWGGTSSYEQY
TRBV6-4	.	TRBJ1-1	ASSSVGSTEAF
TRBV4-2	few	TRBJ1-1	ASSQKTATQAF
TRBV28	.	TRBJ2-1	ASTSGVRRNEQF
TRBV18	.	TRBJ2-1	ASSPMKQGRWTEQF
TRBV19	few	TRBJ2-4	ASRLAGEGPLNIQY
TRBV5-1	.	TRBJ1-1	ASSLGQGWDTEAF
TRBV5-1	few	TRBJ2-3	ASSLEGQGVGTDTQY
TRBV10-1	.	TRBJ2-1	ASSAGYNEQF
TRBV5-4	.	TRBJ1-2	ASSLLGGGTGLYGYT
TRBV19	.	TRBJ2-1	ASIGWAGSNEQF
TRBV5-1	.	TRBJ2-5	ASSLGTSGYQETQY
TRBV4-2	few	TRBJ1-4	ASSQAGGEKLF
TRBV19	.	TRBJ1-5	ASSIDRGMGRQH
TRBV25-1	.	TRBJ1-6	ASTKQDTDNSPLH
TRBV28	few	TRBJ2-5	ASSLGTGFLETQY
TRBV11-2	.	TRBJ2-7	ASSLRQGSTYEQY
TRBV10-3	few	TRBJ2-2	AISGDRVNTGELF
TRBV30	few	TRBJ1-5	AWSPTGFQPQH
TRBV11-2	few	TRBJ1-3	ASSQGSTGNTIY
TRBV7-9	.	TRBJ2-2	ASSFNRGGLATKAGELF
TRBV4-2	few	TRBJ1-2	ASSQDLGGSYGYT
TRBV11-2	few	TRBJ2-3	ASSLRVAFTDTQY
TRBV29-1	.	TRBJ1-2	SVAPGELGYGYT
TRBV6-4	few	TRBJ1-6	ASSLQTGGNSPLH
TRBV7-2	few	TRBJ2-7	ASSFSYEQY